This TCR beta chain was sequenced during a study of blood T cell repertoires in COVID-19. The wider study: Sources were T cells, B-cell-depleted T cells, or PBMCs; the material itself was cDNA or gDNA.

The assay was immunoSEQ multiplex PCR, and TCRdb's table has in-frame clones only and misses some. The table shows tens of thousands of clones, with 90% occurring only once. Sequencing was done on a sample of peripheral blood. The sequence was obtained from a human donor in a cohort sampled during active COVID-19.

In nucleotides, the CDR3 is TGTGCCATCAGTGACGGTAGGGAGTTGAACACTGAAGCTTTCTTT. Its protein is CAISDGRELNTEAFF. The genes are TRBV10-3 and TRBJ1-1, with D unresolved. The germline V gene has CDR1 ENHRY and CDR2 SYGVKD. This CDR3 is built from 15 residues. Between the trimmed V and J ends, which lost 3 bases and 0 bases, there was a span of 11 bases.